This T cell receptor beta chain was captured in a study of OX40 agonist ivuxolimab in advanced cancers. Patients were ruled out by autoimmune disease history or systemic immunosuppression. Libraries were prepared by immunoSEQ multiplex PCR; TCRdb keeps only in-frame clonotypes and omits some of them. The sample lists approximately 79,000 clones; 80% to 90% were seen once. Germline CDR1 reads SGHAT; CDR2 reads FQNNGV. Trimming took 5 bases from V and 2 from J; bases not matched to a gene: 5. The CDR3 has 14 residues. The rearrangement uses TRBV11-2 and TRBJ1-1, with 7 nucleotides matching TRBD1. The origin of this receptor is an adult with an advanced solid tumor such as melanoma, head and neck, liver or kidney cancer. The sample in question was CD4+ or CD8+ T cells sorted from blood, obtained in a trial of the OX40 agonist ivuxolimab. This chain's CDR3 is CASSTQGRNTEAFF. The CDR3 DNA follows: TGTGCCAGCAGCACACAGGGGAGAAACACTGAAGCTTTCTTT.